Listed below are T cell receptor beta chains from one sample, sequenced in a study of CD8 T cells in Susac syndrome. TCRdb re-derived calls from the immunoSEQ multiplex PCR reads in MiXCR, one entry per CDR3 protein. The sample has 50,000 or so distinct CDR3 sequences; approximately 93% are singletons. Input material: CD8+ T cells from PBMCs. The receptor source for this set is a human donor with multiple sclerosis. Both conserved end residues are part of each CDR3. A D gene is named only where the DNA matches it firmly. Some rows have no size entry. The others give once, few or many, or a class for an expanded clone.

length: 16; J: TRBJ2-5; D: TRBD2; V: TRBV12-5; size: once; CDR3: CASGFSGTSLQETQYF; DNA: TGTGCTAGTGGTTTCTCCGGGACTAGCCTACAAGAGACCCAGTACTTC
length: 12; J: TRBJ2-7; D: NA; V: TRBV5-4; size: NA; CDR3: CASSSSSDEQYF; DNA: TGTGCCAGCAGTAGCTCAAGTGACGAGCAGTACTTC
length: 15; J: TRBJ1-1; D: NA; V: TRBV3-1; size: NA; CDR3: CASSPYEGRVTEAFF; DNA: TGTGCCAGCAGCCCCTATGAGGGGAGGGTCACTGAAGCTTTCTTT
length: 15; J: TRBJ1-6; D: NA; V: TRBV30; size: NA; CDR3: CAWGVSVSNNSPLHF; DNA: TGTGCCTGGGGGGTATCTGTCTCCAATAATTCACCCCTCCACTTT
length: 17; J: TRBJ1-2; D: TRBD1; V: TRBV19; size: NA; CDR3: CASSAVTNRGHRDGYTF; DNA: TGTGCCAGTAGTGCCGTCACAAACAGGGGGCATCGGGATGGCTACACCTTC
length: 17; J: TRBJ1-1; D: TRBD1; V: TRBV4-3; size: NA; CDR3: CASSQDLSDRGQTEAFF; DNA: TGCGCCAGCAGCCAAGATCTAAGCGACAGGGGACAGACAGAAGCTTTCTTT
length: 18; J: TRBJ2-4; D: TRBD2; V: TRBV11-1; size: once; CDR3: CASSLGTSVGNDGNIQYF; DNA: TGTGCCAGCAGCCTCGGGACTAGCGTGGGAAACGACGGAAACATTCAGTACTTC
length: 17; J: TRBJ1-2; D: NA; V: TRBV5-6; size: NA; CDR3: CASSPGVRSASDYGYTF; DNA: TGTGCCAGCAGCCCGGGGGTAAGGTCGGCTAGCGACTATGGCTACACCTTC
length: 15; J: TRBJ2-3; D: TRBD2; V: TRBV9; size: NA; CDR3: CASSVREDGGDTQYF; DNA: TGTGCCAGCAGCGTCCGGGAGGACGGTGGGGATACGCAGTATTTT
length: 16; J: TRBJ2-5; D: NA; V: TRBV19; size: NA; CDR3: CASSMGTLGLGETQYF; DNA: TGTGCCAGTAGTATGGGGACCTTAGGGCTCGGAGAGACCCAGTACTTC
length: 15; J: TRBJ2-1; D: TRBD2; V: TRBV28; size: NA; CDR3: CASQFTSGGRVEQFF; DNA: TGTGCCAGCCAGTTTACTAGCGGGGGGAGAGTGGAGCAGTTCTTC
length: 14; J: TRBJ1-2; D: NA; V: TRBV2; size: NA; CDR3: CASSANTGYGGYTF; DNA: TGTGCCAGCAGTGCAAACACAGGGTACGGTGGCTACACCTTC
length: 14; J: TRBJ1-2; D: TRBD1; V: TRBV12-3/TRBV12-4; size: NA; CDR3: CASSLRWDSYGYTF; DNA: TGTGCCAGCAGTCTTAGGTGGGACAGCTATGGCTACACCTTC
length: 13; J: TRBJ2-3; D: NA; V: TRBV6-5; size: NA; CDR3: CASSRDAGDTQYF; DNA: TGTGCCAGCTCCCGAGACGCGGGAGATACGCAGTATTTT
length: 18; J: TRBJ2-1; D: TRBD2; V: TRBV27; size: NA; CDR3: CASYIGASGEKSYNEQFF; DNA: TGTGCCAGCTACATTGGGGCTAGCGGGGAGAAGTCTTACAATGAGCAGTTCTTC
length: 15; J: TRBJ1-2; D: NA; V: TRBV27; size: NA; CDR3: CASRGGQQVNYGYTF; DNA: TGTGCCAGCAGGGGAGGCCAACAGGTTAACTATGGCTACACCTTC
length: 12; J: TRBJ1-2; D: NA; V: TRBV11-2; size: NA; CDR3: CASSFKGYGYTF; DNA: TGTGCCAGCAGCTTCAAAGGATATGGCTACACCTTC
length: 18; J: TRBJ2-7; D: NA; V: TRBV4-1; size: NA; CDR3: CASSQDPGTLGLTYEQYF; DNA: TGCGCCAGCAGCCAAGACCCCGGGACATTGGGCCTTACCTACGAGCAGTACTTC
length: 15; J: TRBJ2-5; D: TRBD1; V: TRBV9; size: NA; CDR3: CASTGTGGTQETQYF; DNA: TGTGCCAGCACCGGGACAGGGGGAACTCAAGAGACCCAGTACTTC
length: 18; J: TRBJ1-5; D: TRBD1; V: TRBV5-5; size: NA; CDR3: CASSLTTRTGGRNQPQHF; DNA: TGTGCCAGCAGCTTAACTACGCGGACAGGGGGCCGCAATCAGCCCCAGCATTTT
length: 16; J: TRBJ2-3; D: TRBD2; V: TRBV11-2; size: NA; CDR3: CASSPNPGLATDTQYF; DNA: TGTGCCAGCAGCCCTAACCCGGGACTAGCAACAGATACGCAGTATTTT
length: 12; J: TRBJ1-1; D: NA; V: TRBV6-1; size: NA; CDR3: CASSSRGDEAFF; DNA: TGTGCCAGCAGTAGTCGGGGGGATGAAGCTTTCTTT
length: 16; J: TRBJ2-1; D: NA; V: TRBV14; size: NA; CDR3: CASSHDRTSVWNEQFF; DNA: TGTGCCAGCAGCCATGACAGGACCAGTGTTTGGAATGAGCAGTTCTTC
length: 16; J: TRBJ1-6; D: NA; V: TRBV6-1; size: NA; CDR3: CASKGPNRAYNSPLHF; DNA: TGTGCCAGCAAGGGACCGAACAGGGCCTATAATTCACCCCTCCACTTT
length: 16; J: TRBJ2-7; D: NA; V: TRBV7-9; size: once; CDR3: CASSSELLTANYEQYF; DNA: TGTGCCAGCAGCTCAGAACTCCTGACAGCCAACTACGAGCAGTACTTC
length: 14; J: TRBJ2-1; D: NA; V: TRBV30; size: NA; CDR3: CAWSVRGGYNEQFF; DNA: TGTGCCTGGAGTGTACGAGGGGGCTACAATGAGCAGTTCTTC
length: 15; J: TRBJ2-2; D: TRBD1; V: TRBV6-4; size: NA; CDR3: CASSDSTGDTGELFF; DNA: TGTGCCAGCAGTGATTCGACAGGGGACACCGGGGAGCTGTTTTTT
length: 14; J: TRBJ2-2; D: NA; V: TRBV27; size: NA; CDR3: CASRSGWDTGELFF; DNA: TGTGCCAGCAGATCAGGATGGGACACCGGGGAGCTGTTTTTT
length: 15; J: TRBJ2-3; D: TRBD1; V: TRBV4-1; size: once; CDR3: CASSQGDRVSDTQYF; DNA: TGCGCCAGCAGCCAAGGGGACAGGGTCTCGGATACGCAGTATTTT
length: 14; J: TRBJ1-1; D: TRBD1; V: TRBV28; size: NA; CDR3: CASKRQGFNTEAFF; DNA: TGTGCCAGCAAACGACAGGGTTTCAACACTGAAGCTTTCTTT
length: 15; J: TRBJ2-3; D: NA; V: TRBV6-1; size: NA; CDR3: CASSRRGTGTDTQYF; DNA: TGTGCCAGCAGCCGGCGGGGCACTGGCACAGATACGCAGTATTTT
length: 15; J: TRBJ2-3; D: NA; V: TRBV7-6; size: NA; CDR3: CASSPTPGGTDTQYF; DNA: TGTGCCAGCAGTCCGACCCCCGGCGGGACGGATACGCAGTATTTT
length: 14; J: TRBJ1-1; D: TRBD1; V: TRBV2; size: NA; CDR3: CARQGQKGATEAFF; DNA: TGTGCCAGACAGGGGCAAAAGGGTGCCACTGAAGCTTTCTTT
length: 13; J: TRBJ2-7; D: TRBD1; V: TRBV20-1; size: NA; CDR3: CSATQGETYEQYF; DNA: TGCAGTGCTACACAGGGGGAGACCTACGAGCAGTACTTC
length: 16; J: TRBJ2-7; D: TRBD1; V: TRBV3-1; size: NA; CDR3: CASSQSGAGGPLEQYF; DNA: TGTGCCAGCAGCCAAAGTGGGGCAGGGGGTCCCCTGGAGCAGTACTTC
length: 15; J: TRBJ1-2; D: NA; V: TRBV20-1; size: once; CDR3: CSGQGPDRANYGYTF; DNA: TGCAGTGGCCAAGGTCCGGACAGAGCTAACTATGGCTACACCTTC
length: 16; J: TRBJ2-7; D: TRBD1; V: TRBV9; size: NA; CDR3: CASSVVPQGALGEQYF; DNA: TGTGCCAGCAGCGTAGTCCCTCAGGGGGCTCTCGGCGAGCAGTACTTC